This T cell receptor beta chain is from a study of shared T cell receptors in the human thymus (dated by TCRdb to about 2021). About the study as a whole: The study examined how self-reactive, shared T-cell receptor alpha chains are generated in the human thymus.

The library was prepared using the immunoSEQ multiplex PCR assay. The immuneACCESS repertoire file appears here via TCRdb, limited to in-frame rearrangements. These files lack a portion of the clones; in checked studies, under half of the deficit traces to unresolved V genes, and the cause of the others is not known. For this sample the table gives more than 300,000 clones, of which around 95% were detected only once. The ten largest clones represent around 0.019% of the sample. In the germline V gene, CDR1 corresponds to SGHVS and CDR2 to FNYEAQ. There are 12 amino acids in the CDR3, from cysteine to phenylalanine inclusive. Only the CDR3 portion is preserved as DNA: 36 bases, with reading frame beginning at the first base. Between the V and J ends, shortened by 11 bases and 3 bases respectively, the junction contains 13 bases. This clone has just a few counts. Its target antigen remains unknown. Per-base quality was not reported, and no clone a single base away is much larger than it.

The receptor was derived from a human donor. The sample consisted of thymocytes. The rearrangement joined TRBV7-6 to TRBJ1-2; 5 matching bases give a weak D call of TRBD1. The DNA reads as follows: TGTGCCGGGGCAGGACCCTACTATGGCTACACCTTC. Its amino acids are CAGAGPYYGYTF.